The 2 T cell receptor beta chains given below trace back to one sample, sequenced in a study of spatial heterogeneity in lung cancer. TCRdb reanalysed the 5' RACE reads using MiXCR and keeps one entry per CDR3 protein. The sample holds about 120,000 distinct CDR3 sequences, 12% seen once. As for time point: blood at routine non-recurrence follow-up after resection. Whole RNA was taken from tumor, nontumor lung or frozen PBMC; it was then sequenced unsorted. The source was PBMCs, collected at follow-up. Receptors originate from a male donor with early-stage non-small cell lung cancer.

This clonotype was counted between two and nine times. CDR3 bases: TGCAGTGCTAGTGTCCGGGGGGCGAGCACAGATACGCAGTATTTT. Residues: CSASVRGASTDTQYF. The rearrangement links TRBV20-1 to TRBJ2-3; D perhaps matches TRBD2 (7 bases). The CDR3 spans 15 residues. Germline CDR1 DFQATT, CDR2 SNEGSKA (reference sequence). Trimming cost V 3 bases and J 0 bases, with 13 bases left between them.

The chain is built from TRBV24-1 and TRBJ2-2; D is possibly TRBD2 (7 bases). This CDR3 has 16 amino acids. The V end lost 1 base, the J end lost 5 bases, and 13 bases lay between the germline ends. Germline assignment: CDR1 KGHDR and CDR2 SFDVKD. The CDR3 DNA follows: TGTGCCACCAGTGATTTTAAGGGAGGGACAACCGGGGAGCTGTTTTTT. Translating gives CATSDFKGGTTGELFF.